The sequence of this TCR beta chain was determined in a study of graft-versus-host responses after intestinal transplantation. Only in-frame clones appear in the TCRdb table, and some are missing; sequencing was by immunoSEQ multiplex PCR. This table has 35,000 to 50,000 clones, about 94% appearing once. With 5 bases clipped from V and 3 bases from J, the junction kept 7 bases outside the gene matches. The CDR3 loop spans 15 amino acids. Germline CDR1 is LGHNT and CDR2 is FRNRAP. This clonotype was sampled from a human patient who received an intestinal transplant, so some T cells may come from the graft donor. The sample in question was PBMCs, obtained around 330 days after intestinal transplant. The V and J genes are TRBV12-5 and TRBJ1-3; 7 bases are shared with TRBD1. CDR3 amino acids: CASGQGGRSGNTIYF. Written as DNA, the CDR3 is TGTGCTAGTGGTCAGGGGGGAAGAAGTGGAAACACCATATATTTT. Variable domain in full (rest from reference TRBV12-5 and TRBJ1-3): DARVTQTPRHKVTEMGQEVTMRCQPILGHNTVFWYRQTMMQGLELLAYFRNRAPLDDSGMPKDRFSAEMPDATLATLKIQPSEPRDSAVYFCASGQGGRSGNTIYFGEGSWLTVV.